These 12 T cell receptor beta chains were sequenced from one sample in a study of T and B cells in COVID-19 patients. Each TRB amplification used roughly 240-550 ng of genomic DNA from blood. TRB rearrangements were amplified by multiplex PCR with BIOMED2 TRB-A/B primers. Via MiXCR, TCRdb re-called the multiplex PCR reads, giving one row per CDR3 protein. The sample carries about 3,600 distinct CDR3 sequences, around 27% recorded once. The specimen was blood. These receptors all come from a human donor with active COVID-19.

This clonotype was found a few times. For the CDR3, the DNA is TGTGCCAGCAGCGCTAACGGCGGGGACTACACCTTC. Translating it yields CASSANGGDYTF. J is TRBJ1-2 and V is TRBV7-2; no firm D call. Germline CDR1 reads SGHTA; CDR2 reads FQGNSA. The CDR3 runs to 12 residues. V was shortened by 5 bases and J by 10 bases, with 14 bases between the two germline ends.

Ten or more counts support this clonotype. A much larger clone sits a single nucleotide away, making a read error possible. This chain joins TRBV7-9 and TRBJ1-2; no definite D call. The CDR3 runs 15 residues. V was cut by 1 base and J by 3 bases, with 12 bases left in between. Germline assignment: CDR1 SEHNR and CDR2 FQNEAQ (reference sequence). The CDR3 DNA reads TGTGCCAGCAGCTTAGGGGTTGAATGGGACTATGGCTACACCTTC. Its protein is CASSLGVEWDYGYTF.

The chain joins TRBV4-1 to TRBJ2-1; possibly TRBD2 for D (6 bases). Trimming left V 4 bases short and J 7 bases short, with 14 bases between. The CDR3 runs to 14 residues. From germline, CDR1 is MGHRA and CDR2 YSYEKL. The CDR3 sequence is CASSPILRGNEQFF. The CDR3, as DNA: TGCGCCAGCAGCCCCATATTGCGGGGAAATGAGCAGTTCTTC.

The V call is TRBV7-9, the J call TRBJ1-1; D is ambiguous. The CDR3 has 13 residues. V dropped 6 bases and J dropped 1 base, with 9 bases sitting between them. CDR1 SEHNR and CDR2 FQNEAQ come from the germline V gene (reference sequence). CDR3 bases: TGTGCCAGCAGTGCTGACCCGAACACTGAAGCTTTCTTT. This codes for CASSADPNTEAFF.

By share of the sample, this clonotype is medium-sized. This chain joins TRBV6-5 and TRBJ1-4; TRBD1 might be the D (5 bases). The CDR3 consists of 14 residues. Trimming left V 0 bases short and J 8 bases short, with 10 bases between. CDR1 and CDR2 (germline): MNHEY, SVGAGI. The DNA for the CDR3 is TGTGCCAGCAGTTACTCTGGGGGGGAGGAAAAACTGTTTTTT. This encodes CASSYSGGEEKLFF.

By share of the sample, this clonotype is medium-sized. J is TRBJ2-2 and V is TRBV12-3 or TRBV12-4; TRBD1 agrees at 12 bases. The CDR3 has 13 amino acids. The V and J ends lost 6 bases and 8 bases, in that order; junction bases with no gene match: 1. In nucleotides, the CDR3 is TGTGCCAGCAGGGGACAGGGGGCGGGGGAGCTGTTTTTT. Its protein product is CASRGQGAGELFF.

This clonotype counts as medium-sized. The genes are TRBV19 and TRBJ1-2; D is perhaps TRBD1 (5 bases). CDR3 length equals 17 residues. V was pared by 3 bases and J by 5 bases, with 22 bases between. Germline CDR1 is LNHDA and CDR2 is SQIVND (reference sequence). Here the CDR3 reads CASSIPSDSSLRYGYTF. In DNA, the CDR3 is TGTGCCAGTAGTATCCCCTCTGACAGCTCCCTGAGGTATGGCTACACCTTC.

By frequency in the sample, this clonotype is medium-sized. The chain combines TRBV5-1 with TRBJ1-6, with TRBD1 identical over 7 bases. The germline CDR1 and CDR2 sequences are SGHRS and YFSETQ. This CDR3 has 14 residues. The J segment lost 9 bases and the V segment lost 4 bases, leaving 7 bases of the junction unmatched. Written as DNA, the CDR3 is TGCGCCAGCAGCCGAGGGACAGTAAGTTCACCCCTCCACTTT. It specifies CASSRGTVSSPLHF.

This clonotype is medium-sized by share. V gene TRBV6-5 combines with J gene TRBJ1-5; D may be TRBD1 (6 bases). The CDR3 spans 15 residues. V was pared by 1 base and J by 4 bases, with 11 bases between. Germline assignment: CDR1 MNHEY and CDR2 SVGAGI. CDR3 in amino acids: CASSYFDRSNQPQHF. The CDR3 DNA sequence: TGTGCCAGCAGTTACTTTGACAGGTCTAATCAGCCCCAGCATTTT.

Judged by abundance, this clonotype is medium-sized. The chain links TRBV27 to TRBJ2-7; the D is unclear. CDR1 is MNHEY and CDR2 is SMNVEV in the germline V gene (reference sequence). V dropped 6 bases and J dropped 0 bases, with 12 bases sitting between them. The CDR3 totals 14 residues. CDR3 sequence: CASSREPLSYEQYF. The CDR3 DNA reads as TGTGCCAGCAGCAGAGAACCACTCTCCTACGAGCAGTACTTC.

DNA for the CDR3: TGTGCCAGCAGCTCGGGACTAGCGTCAGATACGCAGTATTTT. It translates to CASSSGLASDTQYF. This chain connects TRBV5-4 to TRBJ2-3, with TRBD2 identical over 10 bases. This CDR3 contains 14 residues. Germline lookup yields CDR1 SGHNT and CDR2 YYREEE (reference sequence). With 3 bases clipped from V and 4 bases from J, the junction kept 2 bases outside the gene matches.

By share of the sample, this clonotype is medium-sized. The V and J genes are TRBV6-5 and TRBJ2-1; D unclear. There are 11 residues in the CDR3. V dropped 6 bases and J dropped 7 bases, with 7 bases sitting between them. Germline assignment: CDR1 MNHEY and CDR2 SVGAGI. The DNA of the CDR3 is TGTGCCAGCAGGTACGATAATGAGCAGTTCTTC. This encodes CASRYDNEQFF.